Detailed here is one T cell receptor beta chain. The antigen is undetermined. Between the trimmed V and J ends, which lost 7 bases and 14 bases, there was a span of 14 bases. The CDR3 runs to 11 residues. Germline lookup yields CDR1 MNHNY and CDR2 SVGAGI (reference sequence). This specimen belongs to a study of cytomegalovirus exposure and HLA in healthy donors. General study results and limits: The authors judged a highly shared variant cluster likely a sequencing artifact.

The PCR made use of 60 Vbeta and 13 Jbeta primers. As processed by the authors: The authors later counted some 76 million unique TCR beta chains, roughly 11 million of them shared. Sequencing used immunoSEQ multiplex PCR; TCRdb keeps in-frame clones, though not all of them. V and J calls and clone size are as listed in that table; D and trimming were resolved from the DNA. The profile shows approximately 95,000 clones, 78% of them singletons. The chain has TRBV6-6 and TRBJ1-4, with D tentatively TRBD1 (5 bases). The clonotype was recovered from a middle-aged woman in good health and CMV-seropositive. Input material: PBMCs. The CDR3 DNA sequence: TGTGCCAGCACCCCCGGGGGGATGCTGTTTTTT. Amino acid sequence: CASTPGGMLFF.